The 25 T cell receptor beta chains in this list originate from one sample, sequenced in a study of T cell responses to AZD1222 COVID-19 vaccine. Using immunoSEQ multiplex PCR, the repertoire was profiled, and TCRdb retains in-frame clones only, with some absent. Among 150,000 to 200,000 clones, 85% to 90% were seen once, and the ten largest hold 25% to 30%. The material was peripheral blood, obtained 28 days after the second AZD1222 dose. The receptors originated from an adult who received the AZD1222 COVID-19 vaccine.

This clone was seen a handful of times. CDR3 in amino acids: CASSQFPDSKWGQRNIQYF. CDR3 in DNA: TGTGCCAGCAGCCAATTCCCGGACAGTAAATGGGGCCAACGGAACATTCAGTACTTC. This chain joins TRBV14 and TRBJ2-4; tentatively, D is TRBD1 (6 bases). The CDR3 consists of 19 residues. The V gene lost 2 bases and the J gene lost 7 bases, with 27 bases spanning the gap. The germline V gene has CDR1 SGHDN and CDR2 FVKESK.

The rearrangement uses TRBV9 and TRBJ2-1; D remains ambiguous. The CDR3 is made up of 15 amino acids. Deletions cut 0 bases from V and 1 base from J, with 8 bases between. From germline, CDR1 is SGDLS and CDR2 YYNGEE. This CDR3 reads CASSVAVGSYNEQFF. The CDR3 region has the DNA TGTGCCAGCAGCGTAGCGGTGGGGTCCTACAATGAGCAGTTCTTC.

This chain links TRBV2 with TRBJ2-7, with unresolved D. This CDR3 region has 12 residues. From germline, CDR1 is SNHLY and CDR2 FYNNEI. Trimming pared 5 bases from V and 3 bases from J, leaving 8 bases between. The CDR3: CASSPSDYEQYF. The CDR3 nucleotides read TGTGCCAGCAGTCCCTCCGACTACGAGCAGTACTTC.

The V and J genes are TRBV11-2 and TRBJ2-5; D possibly matches TRBD1 or TRBD2 (5 bases each). CDR1 SGHAT and CDR2 FQNNGV come from the germline V gene. V gave up 3 bases and J gave up 3 bases, with 11 bases separating them. The CDR3 spans 14 residues. The CDR3 coding sequence is TGTGCCAGCAGCTTGGGACCTCTTAAAGAGACCCAGTACTTC. Protein sequence: CASSLGPLKETQYF.

The chain recombines TRBV7-3 with TRBJ2-5; 7 bases are a match to TRBD2. Germline V lookup: CDR1 SGHTA, CDR2 FQGTGA. The CDR3 runs to 16 residues. The V segment lost 6 bases and the J segment 4 bases; nucleotides outside the gene matches: 14. CDR3 in DNA: TGTGCCAGCAGTCGCCTCGGGGGACTACCACTAGAGACCCAGTACTTC. Protein sequence: CASSRLGGLPLETQYF.

This clone was found once. This chain links TRBV10-3 with TRBJ1-3; TRBD1 matches 8 bases. V trimming: 7 bases; J trimming: 2 bases; junction bases outside the gene matches: 1. CDR1 ENHRY and CDR2 SYGVKD come from the germline V gene. CDR3 length: 13 residues. CDR3 bases: TGTGCCATCACAGGGGGCACTGGAAACACCATATATTTT. Translating it yields CAITGGTGNTIYF.

V usage is TRBV27 and J usage is TRBJ1-5; D is uncertain. V gave up 0 bases and J gave up 3 bases, with 6 bases separating them. The CDR3 extends over 14 amino acids. CDR1 is MNHEY, CDR2 SMNVEV, per germline (reference sequence). CDR3 loop: CASSLSGSNQPQHF. CDR3 in DNA: TGTGCCAGCAGTTTATCTGGTTCCAATCAGCCCCAGCATTTT.

The rearrangement links TRBV9 to TRBJ1-4, with no clear D. The V gene's germline CDR1 is SGDLS and CDR2 YYNGEE. Deletions cut 0 bases from V and 12 bases from J, with 15 bases between. The CDR3 has 14 residues. The CDR3 protein is CASSVVVSSGELFF. The CDR3, as DNA: TGTGCCAGCAGCGTAGTGGTCAGTTCGGGCGAACTGTTTTTT.

The chain joins TRBV7-2 to TRBJ2-7; D may be TRBD1 (5 bases). Germline V gene data show CDR1 as SGHTA and CDR2 as FQGNSA. The CDR3 contains 14 residues. V was pared by 3 bases and J by 2 bases, with 11 bases between. CDR3 nucleotide sequence: TGTGCCAGCAGCTTCTCTCTAGGGGCCTACGAGCAGTACTTC. It encodes CASSFSLGAYEQYF.

Only one count was recorded for this clone. The gene calls are TRBV28 and TRBJ1-6; TRBD1 matches 7 bases. The J segment lost 3 bases and the V segment lost 3 bases, leaving 2 bases of the junction unmatched. CDR1 MDHEN and CDR2 SYDVKM come from the germline V gene. CDR3 length equals 15 residues. The CDR3 reads CASSLGTDYNSPLHF. Here the CDR3 DNA reads TGTGCCAGCAGTTTGGGGACAGACTATAATTCACCCCTCCACTTT. Drawing the rest from reference TRBV28 and TRBJ1-6, the complete variable domain is DVKVTQSSRYLVKRTGEKVFLECVQDMDHENMFWYRQDPGLGLRLIYFSYDVKMKEKGDIPEGYSVSREKKERFSLILESASTNQTSMYLCASSLGTDYNSPLHFGNGTRLTVT.

The rearrangement uses TRBV28 and TRBJ2-3; D unresolved. This CDR3 spans 13 amino acids. V lost 5 bases, J lost 6 bases, and 12 bases lay in between. Germline V lookup: CDR1 MDHEN, CDR2 SYDVKM. CDR3 sequence (DNA): TGTGCCAGCAGTGGCCCCCTAGGGGATACGCAGTATTTT. As protein: CASSGPLGDTQYF.

The chain combines TRBV9 with TRBJ2-6; 7 nucleotides align to TRBD1. This CDR3 is 17 amino acids long. The germline gives CDR1 SGDLS, CDR2 YYNGEE. V lost 0 bases, J lost 0 bases, and 3 bases stayed unmatched. CDR3 nucleotide sequence: TGTGCCAGCAGCGTAGTAGGGGACAGCTCTGGGGCCAACGTCCTGACTTTC. It yields the protein CASSVVGDSSGANVLTF.

This chain uses TRBV5-1 with TRBJ2-6; 7 nucleotides match TRBD1. Trimming at V came to 3 bases and at J to 2 bases, leaving 11 bases not matched to a gene. The CDR3 consists of 18 residues. The germline V gene has CDR1 SGHRS and CDR2 YFSETQ. DNA of the CDR3: TGCGCCAGCAGCTACGTAACAGGGGTGTGGGCTGGGGCCAACGTCCTGACTTTC. Protein sequence: CASSYVTGVWAGANVLTF.

V usage is TRBV7-8 and J usage is TRBJ2-5; D remains ambiguous. Germline CDR1 and CDR2: SGHVS and FQNEAQ. Trimming shortened V by 3 bases and J by 5 bases, and 10 bases separated the two germline ends. This CDR3 contains 13 residues. This CDR3 reads CASSLSKAETQYF. The CDR3 DNA follows: TGTGCCAGCAGCTTGAGCAAAGCGGAGACCCAGTACTTC.

The chain links TRBV6-5 to TRBJ2-7; 10 bases are shared with TRBD2. Trimming removed 8 bases from V and 6 bases from J; junction bases left unmatched: 7. Germline V lookup: CDR1 MNHEY, CDR2 SVGAGI. The CDR3 consists of 13 residues. The CDR3 spells CASSLAGDREQYF. CDR3 DNA sequence: TGTGCCAGCTCCCTAGCGGGAGATCGCGAGCAGTACTTC.

The chain uses TRBV29-1 and TRBJ1-4; no firm D call. V lost 7 bases to trimming and J lost 5 bases, with 8 bases between them. Per the germline V gene, CDR1 is SQVTM and CDR2 is ANQGSEA. The CDR3 is 11 residues long. The chain's CDR3 is CSGAVNEKLFF. CDR3 DNA: TGCAGCGGGGCCGTAAATGAAAAACTGTTTTTT.

This clone was picked up one time. The chain links TRBV6-5 to TRBJ1-5; no reliable D call. The CDR3 contains 13 residues. Trimming pared 2 bases from V and 2 bases from J, leaving 4 bases between. Germline-derived CDR1 and CDR2 are MNHEY and SVGAGI. CDR3 amino acids: CASSYRGNQPQHF. The CDR3 DNA reads TGTGCCAGCAGTTACAGGGGCAATCAGCCCCAGCATTTT.

The chain uses TRBV6-4 and TRBJ2-1; a weak D match, TRBD1 (5 bases). Between the trimmed V and J ends, which lost 5 bases and 9 bases, there was a span of 14 bases. This CDR3 contains 13 residues. Germline-derived CDR1 and CDR2 are MRHNA and SNTAGT. This CDR3 reads CASSRLGVGEQFF. The CDR3 DNA reads TGTGCCAGCAGTCGTTTAGGGGTTGGTGAGCAGTTCTTC.

V gene TRBV5-6 combines with J gene TRBJ2-1, with TRBD2 matching over 7 bases. Trimming took 0 bases from V and 4 from J; bases not matched to a gene: 4. This CDR3 has 15 amino acids. Germline V gives CDR1 SGHDT, CDR2 YYEEEE. The CDR3 bases are TGTGCCAGCAGCTTGGGTCTAGCGGCTTACAATGAGCAGTTCTTC. Translated, it gives CASSLGLAAYNEQFF. The full variable domain, in which reference TRBV5-6 and TRBJ2-1 provide the parts outside the CDR3, is DAGVTQSPTHLIKTRGQQVTLRCSPKSGHDTVSWYQQALGQGPQFIFQYYEEEERQRGNFPDRFSGHQFPNYSSELNVNALLLGDSALYLCASSLGLAAYNEQFFGPGTRLTVL.

To note about this clone: The sample carries other DNA sequences with the same CDR3. The chain couples TRBV29-1 to TRBJ2-7; 13 nucleotides agree with TRBD2. V lost 5 bases, J lost 0 bases, and 1 base stayed unmatched. From germline, CDR1 is SQVTM and CDR2 ANQGSEA. This CDR3 contains 14 residues. CDR3 residues: CSVRTSGSSYEQYF. CDR3 nucleotide sequence: TGCAGCGTTCGGACTAGCGGGAGCTCCTACGAGCAGTACTTC.

The chain combines TRBV3-1 (or the pseudogene TRBV3-2) with TRBJ2-5, with D hard to call. The CDR3 runs to 15 residues. Trimming removed 0 bases at V and 3 bases at J, with 11 bases between. CDR1 and CDR2 (germline): LGHDT, YNNKEL (reference sequence). In DNA form, the CDR3 reads TGTGCCAGCAGCCAAGATCTTTGGCTAGAAGAGACCCAGTACTTC. Translated, it gives CASSQDLWLEETQYF.

The genes are TRBV23-1 and TRBJ2-7; TRBD1 is a possible D gene (6 bases). TRBV23-1 carries the ORF label, with uncertain function. The CDR3 runs to 15 residues. V lost 3 bases and J 4 bases, leaving 16 bases between the germline ends. CDR3 protein: CASSHLKFQGYEQYF. The CDR3 DNA reads as TGCGCCAGCAGTCACCTTAAATTTCAGGGGTACGAGCAGTACTTC.

The chain uses TRBV19 and TRBJ2-7; possibly TRBD2 for D (5 bases). Germline V lookup: CDR1 LNHDA, CDR2 SQIVND (reference sequence). The CDR3 is 15 residues long. Trimming removed 1 base at V and 0 bases at J, with 10 bases between. CDR3 bases: TGTGCCAGTAGTATAGTAGGAGGACCCTCCTACGAGCAGTACTTC. Its translation: CASSIVGGPSYEQYF. Full variable domain (outside the CDR3, taken from reference TRBV19 and TRBJ2-7): DGGITQSPKYLFRKEGQNVTLSCEQNLNHDAMYWYRQDPGQGLRLIYYSQIVNDFQKGDIAEGYSVSREKKESFPLTVTSAQKNPTAFYLCASSIVGGPSYEQYFGPGTRLTVT.

The V call is TRBV10-3, the J call TRBJ2-2, with D perhaps TRBD1 (5 bases). Per the germline V gene, CDR1 is ENHRY and CDR2 is SYGVKD. CDR3 length equals 15 residues. The ends were cut back, 2 bases at V and 5 bases at J, with 12 bases in the middle. The CDR3 here is CAISETDRPTGELFF. The CDR3 DNA is TGTGCCATCAGTGAGACCGACAGACCAACCGGGGAGCTGTTTTTT.

The sample holds a few counts of this clone. The genes are TRBV5-1 and TRBJ2-2; 9 bases fit TRBD1. The CDR3 contains 16 residues. Germline trimming cut 0 bases from V and 6 bases from J; bases unmatched to any gene: 6. Germline CDR1 reads SGHRS; CDR2 reads YFSETQ. The CDR3 DNA follows: TGCGCCAGCAGCTTGGCCCGGGACAGGGTATCCGGGGAGCTGTTTTTT. Translating it yields CASSLARDRVSGELFF.